These 10 T cell receptor beta chains came from one sample sequenced in a study of blood T cell repertoires in COVID-19. Some clones are missing from TCRdb's copy, which holds only in-frame ones; the method was immunoSEQ multiplex PCR. Of 150,000 to 200,000 clones in the sample, 88% were seen once. The sample taken for sequencing was peripheral blood. The receptor set was obtained from a man aged 35 to 55 with active or convalescent COVID-19.

The chain is built from TRBV19 and TRBJ2-1; 9 bases fit TRBD1. Germline loops: CDR1 LNHDA, CDR2 SQIVND (reference sequence). V was clipped by 7 bases and J by 4 bases; unmatched bases: 11. This CDR3 has 16 residues. DNA of the CDR3: TGTGCCAGTACCAAGAATCCGGGACAGGGATACAATGAGCAGTTCTTC. Translating gives CASTKNPGQGYNEQFF.

The V and J genes are TRBV6-5 and TRBJ1-2, with a possible D match to TRBD1 (5 bases). The length of the CDR3 is 12 residues. Looked up from germline, CDR1 is MNHEY and CDR2 is SVGAGI. CDR3 region: CATRPGVYGYTF. In DNA, the CDR3 is TGTGCGACCAGACCGGGGGTATATGGCTACACCTTC.

The J gene is TRBJ1-2, the V gene TRBV7-8; D is unclear. This CDR3 comprises 12 residues. The V gene's germline CDR1 is SGHVS and CDR2 FQNEAQ. V lost 8 bases to trimming and J lost 7 bases, with 14 bases between them. The CDR3 here is CASDRLSAGYTF. CDR3 DNA sequence: TGTGCCAGCGATCGACTATCGGCTGGCTACACCTTC. The full variable domain, with the rest looked up from reference TRBV7-8 and TRBJ1-2, is GAGVSQSPRYKVAKRGQDVALRCDPISGHVSLFWYQQALGQGPEFLTYFQNEAQLDKSGLPSDRFFAERPEGSVSTLKIQRTQQEDSAVYLCASDRLSAGYTFGSGTRLTVV.

J is TRBJ1-1 and V is TRBV9; tentative D call: TRBD1 (6 bases). The CDR3 loop spans 16 amino acids. Germline V lookup: CDR1 SGDLS, CDR2 YYNGEE. V was pared by 2 bases and J by 0 bases, with 14 bases between. DNA of the CDR3: TGTGCCAGCAGCGTTCATCAAGCAGGGGTGAACACTGAAGCTTTCTTT. This translates into CASSVHQAGVNTEAFF.

This chain joins TRBV6-5 and TRBJ1-4; 7 bases align to TRBD1. V was clipped by 5 bases and J by 8 bases; unmatched bases: 8. The CDR3 is 14 amino acids. Germline loops: CDR1 MNHEY, CDR2 SVGAGI. CDR3 amino acids: CASSNYRGVEKLFF. For the CDR3, the DNA is TGTGCCAGCAGTAACTACAGGGGCGTAGAAAAACTGTTTTTT.

V is TRBV5-8 and J is TRBJ1-1; possible D gene TRBD1, 5 bases. V shed 2 bases and J shed 5 bases, with 16 bases lying between them. The germline V gene encodes CDR1 SGHTS and CDR2 YDEGEE. The CDR3 is made up of 15 amino acids. The CDR3 sequence is CASSFPGLRTTEAFF. CDR3 bases: TGTGCCAGCAGCTTCCCAGGGTTAAGAACAACTGAAGCTTTCTTT. The full variable domain, in which reference TRBV5-8 and TRBJ1-1 provide the parts outside the CDR3, is EAGVTQSPTHLIKTRGQQATLRCSPISGHTSVYWYQQALGLGLQFLLWYDEGEERNRGNFPPRFSGRQFPNYSSELNVNALELEDSALYLCASSFPGLRTTEAFFGQGTRLTVV.

The J gene is TRBJ1-4, the V gene TRBV7-2; possible D gene TRBD1, 6 bases. The germline CDR1 and CDR2 sequences are SGHTA and FQGNSA. Trimming pared 5 bases from V and 7 bases from J, leaving 14 bases between. CDR3 size: 14 residues. CDR3 region: CASSTQGKGEKLFF. CDR3 nucleotides: TGTGCCAGCAGCACACAGGGCAAGGGTGAAAAACTGTTTTTT. Full variable domain (missing parts from reference TRBV7-2 and TRBJ1-4): GAGVSQSPSNKVTEKGKDVELRCDPISGHTALYWYRQSLGQGLEFLIYFQGNSAPDKSGLPSDRFSAERTGGSVSTLTIQRTQQEDSAVYLCASSTQGKGEKLFFGSGTQLSVL.

J is TRBJ1-1 and V is TRBV2; possibly TRBD1 for D (5 bases). Germline CDR1 SNHLY, CDR2 FYNNEI. This CDR3 contains 15 residues. V was pared by 8 bases and J by 2 bases, with 18 bases between. The CDR3 loop reads CASRVGWTLNTEAFF. The DNA for the CDR3 is TGTGCCAGCCGCGTGGGTTGGACACTTAACACTGAAGCTTTCTTT.

The rearrangement links TRBV5-3 to TRBJ1-1; 7 bases align to TRBD1. TRBV5-3 belongs to the ORF category, with a function that is uncertain. This CDR3 comprises 14 residues. V shed 4 bases, J shed 6 bases, and the junction held 9 bases outside the gene matches. The CDR3 nucleotides read TGTGCCAGAAGCAAACCGACAGGGCATCCTGAAGCTTTCTTT. Translating gives CARSKPTGHPEAFF.

CDR3 amino acids: CASSLESRTSGGYTF. CDR3 in DNA: TGTGCCAGCAGCTTAGAGTCCAGGACATCCGGGGGCTACACCTTC. The chain is built from TRBV7-2 and TRBJ1-2; D is possibly TRBD1 (5 bases). Trimming stripped 1 base from V and 8 bases from J, with 17 bases between. The germline V gene encodes CDR1 SGHTA and CDR2 FQGNSA. This CDR3 contains 15 residues.